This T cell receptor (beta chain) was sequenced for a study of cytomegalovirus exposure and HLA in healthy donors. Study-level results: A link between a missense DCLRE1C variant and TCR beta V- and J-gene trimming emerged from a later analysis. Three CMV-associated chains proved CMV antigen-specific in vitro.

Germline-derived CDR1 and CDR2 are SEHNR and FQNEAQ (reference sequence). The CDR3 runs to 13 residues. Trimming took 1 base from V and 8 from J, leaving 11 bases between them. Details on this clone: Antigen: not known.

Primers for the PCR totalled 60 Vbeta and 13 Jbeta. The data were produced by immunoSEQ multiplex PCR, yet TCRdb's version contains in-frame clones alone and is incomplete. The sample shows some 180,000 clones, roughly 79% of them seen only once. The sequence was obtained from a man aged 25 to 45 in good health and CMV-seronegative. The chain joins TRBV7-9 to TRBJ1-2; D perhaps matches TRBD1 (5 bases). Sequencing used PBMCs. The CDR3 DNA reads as TGTGCCAGCAGCTTAGAGGGAGGGGTCGGCTACACCTTC. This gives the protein CASSLEGGVGYTF.